This TCR beta chain is drawn from a study of spatial heterogeneity in lung cancer. The time point was: sample taken at primary tumor resection. This clonotype qualifies as medium-sized. What it binds is unknown. Every TCR cDNA molecule carried a tag that served as a unique molecular identifier. TCRdb called the 5' RACE reads again in MiXCR, with one record for every CDR3 protein. This sample yields thousands of distinct CDR3 sequences, of which approximately 1.5% are seen a single time; about 11% belongs to the top ten. Germline V lookup: CDR1 DFQATT, CDR2 SNEGSKA (reference sequence). The CDR3 covers 11 residues. Trimming removed 1 base at V and 6 bases at J, with 4 bases between. Study conclusions and caveats: Intratumoral expanded alpha and beta TCR counts were found to track tumor mutation counts.

The sequencing here drew on lung tumor tissue, taken at surgery. This TCR came from a male donor with early-stage non-small cell lung cancer. The J gene is TRBJ2-4, the V gene TRBV20-1; D not certain. As DNA, the CDR3 is TGCAGTGCTAGAGTGATAAACATTCAGTACTTC. It specifies CSARVINIQYF.